The clone carrying this T cell receptor beta chain has only a few counts. The antigen is unknown. From the reads, TCRdb called clonotypes with MiXCR, one entry per CDR3 protein. The repertoire has some 560,000 distinct CDR3 sequences, 40% of them found once; the top ten carry 40% to 60%. V lost 6 bases and J lost 8, with 14 bases in between. CDR1 is LNHDA and CDR2 is SQIVND in the germline V gene (reference sequence). The CDR3 is made up of 13 amino acids. These data are taken from a study of T cell repertoires in cytomegalovirus infection. Study as a whole: Public signatures in TCR beta pointed to CMV infection and matching HLA type. General study findings and limits: Using cumulative public TCR beta family frequency, the authors identified those who carried CMV together with the relevant HLA.

The sequence was collected from a human donor in good health (CMV status not recorded). Some clones in this sample may be carry-over from other donors' samples. The rearrangement uses TRBV19 and TRBJ2-1; D is undetermined. Specimen: cultured PBMCs, collected from culture after CMV antigen stimulation. CDR3 loop: CASRRLQGHEQFF. Written as DNA, the CDR3 is TGTGCCAGTAGGAGGCTTCAAGGTCATGAGCAGTTCTTC. The whole variable domain, filled in from reference TRBV19 and TRBJ2-1, reads DGGITQSPKYLFRKEGQNVTLSCEQNLNHDAMYWYRQDPGQGLRLIYYSQIVNDFQKGDIAEGYSVSREKKESFPLTVTSAQKNPTAFYLCASRRLQGHEQFFGPGTRLTVL.